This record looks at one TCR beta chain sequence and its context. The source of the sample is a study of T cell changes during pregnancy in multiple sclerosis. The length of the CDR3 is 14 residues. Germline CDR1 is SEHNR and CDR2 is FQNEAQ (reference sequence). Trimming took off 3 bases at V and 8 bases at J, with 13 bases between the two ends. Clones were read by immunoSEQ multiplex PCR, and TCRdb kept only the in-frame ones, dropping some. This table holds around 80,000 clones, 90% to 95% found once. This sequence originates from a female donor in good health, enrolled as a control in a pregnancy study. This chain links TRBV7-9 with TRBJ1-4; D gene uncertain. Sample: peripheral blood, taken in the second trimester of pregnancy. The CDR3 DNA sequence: TGTGCCAGCAGCTTCCCCGGACTAGGGGAAAAACTGTTTTTT. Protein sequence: CASSFPGLGEKLFF.